The 16 T cell receptor beta chains listed next were all sequenced from one sample in a study of shared clonotypes between healthy human individuals. TCRdb keeps only in-frame clones here, not all; method: immunoSEQ multiplex PCR. The repertoire holds millions of clones, with about 92% as singletons. The sample consisted of naive CD4+ T cells from PBMCs. The subset here: CD45RA+ positively selected. The receptors derive from a man aged 18-30 years in good health. Some clones in this sample may be carry-over from other donors' samples.

The chain employs TRBV6-5 and TRBJ1-1; tentatively, D is TRBD1 (5 bases). This CDR3 contains 15 residues. The germline gives CDR1 MNHEY, CDR2 SVGAGI. Deletions cut 2 bases from V and 0 bases from J, with 10 bases between. The CDR3 DNA reads as TGTGCCAGCAGTTACCAAGGGACGGTGAACACTGAAGCTTTCTTT. Its protein product is CASSYQGTVNTEAFF.

J is TRBJ2-3 and V is TRBV10-1; a possible D gene is TRBD1 (5 bases). V lost 4 bases and J lost 0, with 11 bases in between. Germline V gene lookup returns CDR1 WNHNN and CDR2 SYGVQD (reference sequence). CDR3 length equals 15 residues. CDR3 region: CASSALAGSTDTQYF. In DNA, the CDR3 is TGCGCCAGCAGTGCCTTAGCAGGGAGCACAGATACGCAGTATTTT.

The chain links TRBV29-1 to TRBJ1-1; D might be TRBD1 (6 bases). V shed 7 bases and J shed 7 bases, with 10 bases lying between them. Germline assignment: CDR1 SQVTM and CDR2 ANQGSEA. The CDR3 has 10 amino acids. This CDR3 reads CSAGGNEAFF. The CDR3 DNA reads as TGCAGCGCGGGGGGCAATGAAGCTTTCTTT.

This chain joins TRBV4-1 and TRBJ2-4, with 9 bases aligning to TRBD1. This CDR3 region has 17 residues. CDR1 MGHRA and CDR2 YSYEKL come from the germline V gene. V lost 1 base to trimming and J lost 8 bases; unmatched junction nucleotides: 12. CDR3 sequence (DNA): TGCGCCAGCAGCCAAGGGATAACCGGGACAGGGAGGCACATTCAGTACTTC. This sequence encodes CASSQGITGTGRHIQYF.

The rearrangement links TRBV7-3 to TRBJ2-1; possibly TRBD2 for D (6 bases). The ends were cut back, 5 bases at V and 9 bases at J, with 17 bases in the middle. The CDR3 has 14 amino acids. Germline assignment: CDR1 SGHTA and CDR2 FQGTGA. CDR3 region: CASSPRHLASEQFF. CDR3 bases: TGTGCCAGCAGCCCACGGCACCTAGCGTCTGAGCAGTTCTTC.

A note on this clone: Additional DNA sequences in this sample encode the identical CDR3. J is TRBJ1-2 and V is TRBV5-5; D remains unclear. Germline V gene data show CDR1 as SGHKS and CDR2 as YYEKEE (reference sequence). The V and J ends lost 0 bases and 1 base respectively, with 4 bases between them. The CDR3 has 13 amino acids. CDR3 residues: CASSLGLNYGYTF. CDR3 DNA sequence: TGTGCCAGCAGCTTGGGCCTTAACTATGGCTACACCTTC.

The chain couples TRBV2 to TRBJ2-1; D gene ambiguous. V was clipped by 7 bases and J by 0 bases, with 10 bases between them. The CDR3 totals 14 residues. The V gene's germline CDR1 is SNHLY and CDR2 FYNNEI. CDR3 residues: CASTWDSSYNEQFF. The CDR3 region has the DNA TGTGCCAGCACTTGGGATAGCTCCTACAATGAGCAGTTCTTC.

The CDR3 bases are TGTGCCAGCAGCCCCCGGCAGGGAAGCTCCTACGAGCAGTACTTC. The encoded protein is CASSPRQGSSYEQYF. The chain employs TRBV6-9 and TRBJ2-7; tentative D call: TRBD1 (5 bases). V lost 6 bases, J lost 0 bases, and 15 bases lay in between. The CDR3 contains 15 residues. From germline, CDR1 is MNHGY and CDR2 SVAAGI.

The chain links TRBV5-6 to TRBJ2-3; unclear D gene. The CDR3 spans 13 residues. V was cut by 4 bases and J by 2 bases, with 8 bases left in between. Germline CDR1 is SGHDT and CDR2 is YYEEEE. The CDR3 DNA follows: TGTGCCAGCAGCCCCCTCTCCACAGATACGCAGTATTTT. This translates into CASSPLSTDTQYF. Full variable domain (rest looked up from reference TRBV5-6 and TRBJ2-3): DAGVTQSPTHLIKTRGQQVTLRCSPKSGHDTVSWYQQALGQGPQFIFQYYEEEERQRGNFPDRFSGHQFPNYSSELNVNALLLGDSALYLCASSPLSTDTQYFGPGTRLTVL.

V usage is TRBV6-5 and J usage is TRBJ2-7; 7 bases are shared with TRBD2. CDR1 MNHEY and CDR2 SVGAGI come from the germline V gene. The CDR3 contains 14 residues. After removal of 6 bases from V and 6 bases from J, the junction contained 11 bases not matched to a gene. The CDR3 protein is CASSPPGIAGEQYF. In DNA form, the CDR3 reads TGTGCCAGCAGCCCTCCGGGGATAGCGGGCGAGCAGTACTTC.

The chain recombines TRBV7-6 with TRBJ2-1, with 7 positions matching TRBD2. From germline, CDR1 is SGHVS and CDR2 FNYEAQ. The V gene end was trimmed by 0 bases and the J gene end by 3 bases; junction bases not matched to a gene: 11. This CDR3 has 18 residues. The CDR3 coding sequence is TGTGCCAGCAGCTTAGCGGTGGTGAGCGGGACCGGCTACAATGAGCAGTTCTTC. Its protein is CASSLAVVSGTGYNEQFF.

V gene TRBV5-1 combines with J gene TRBJ2-5; 7 bases line up with TRBD1. Germline CDR1 reads SGHRS; CDR2 reads YFSETQ. V was clipped by 3 bases and J by 0 bases; unmatched bases: 5. The CDR3 has 15 amino acids. CDR3 sequence (DNA): TGCGCCAGCAGCTCGGGACAGCCGTACCAAGAGACCCAGTACTTC. Its translation is CASSSGQPYQETQYF.

The chain carries TRBV11-3 and TRBJ2-2, with D possibly matching TRBD1 (5 bases). Per the germline V gene, CDR1 is SGHNT and CDR2 is YENEEA. This CDR3 region has 15 residues. V lost 3 bases and J 2 bases, leaving 10 bases between the germline ends. The CDR3 sequence is CASSFGQGNTGELFF. The CDR3, as DNA: TGTGCCAGCAGCTTCGGGCAGGGTAACACCGGGGAGCTGTTTTTT.

The J gene is TRBJ1-4, the V gene TRBV29-1, with D uncertain. V shed 6 bases and J shed 7 bases, with 9 bases lying between them. Looked up from germline, CDR1 is SQVTM and CDR2 is ANQGSEA. The CDR3 consists of 11 residues. CDR3 in DNA: TGCAGCGTCCTCGAAGTTGAAAAACTGTTTTTT. Residues: CSVLEVEKLFF.

This chain joins TRBV4-3 and TRBJ2-1; D call uncertain. The germline V and J ends were trimmed by 0 bases and 9 bases, with 18 bases remaining between them. This CDR3 region has 16 residues. Germline assignment: CDR1 LGHNA and CDR2 YSLEER. The CDR3 region has the DNA TGCGCCAGCAGCCAAGATTTGGGTAGCCGCGGTGGTGAGCAGTTCTTC. Amino acids: CASSQDLGSRGGEQFF.

V and J are TRBV13 and TRBJ2-1; a possible D gene is TRBD1 (7 bases). Trimming removed 5 bases from V and 7 bases from J, with 12 bases in between. The CDR3 has 13 residues. Germline loops: CDR1 PRHDT, CDR2 FYEKMQ (reference sequence). CDR3 amino acids: CASSPAGGNEQFF. CDR3 bases: TGTGCCAGCAGCCCGGCAGGGGGGAATGAGCAGTTCTTC.